Shown below are 25 T cell receptor beta chains from a single sample sequenced in a study of shared clonotypes between healthy human individuals. Some clones are missing from TCRdb's copy, which holds only in-frame ones; the method was immunoSEQ multiplex PCR. The sample has approximately 480,000 clones, about 80% seen once. Material: PBMCs. The origin of the receptors is a woman aged 40-49 years in good health. Some clones in this sample may be carry-over from other donors' samples.

The V and J genes are TRBV28 and TRBJ1-5, with 7 bases lining up with TRBD1. J gave up 5 bases and V 5 bases, and 6 bases lay outside the gene matches. The germline gives CDR1 MDHEN, CDR2 SYDVKM. This CDR3 spans 14 amino acids. The CDR3 region is CASSIQGIYQPQHF. Written as DNA, the CDR3 is TGTGCCAGCAGTATACAGGGGATTTATCAGCCCCAGCATTTT.

The chain uses TRBV5-1 and TRBJ1-2; 7 nucleotides agree with TRBD1. V lost 5 bases, J lost 0 bases, and 7 bases stayed unmatched. The germline gives CDR1 SGHRS, CDR2 YFSETQ. CDR3 size: 15 residues. The CDR3 reads CASSEGGTANYGYTF. CDR3 in DNA: TGCGCCAGCAGTGAGGGAGGGACAGCTAACTATGGCTACACCTTC.

This sequence joins TRBV27 and TRBJ2-2; tentatively, D is TRBD1 (5 bases). V lost 3 bases to trimming and J lost 1 base, with 15 bases between them. Germline loops: CDR1 MNHEY, CDR2 SMNVEV (reference sequence). This CDR3 comprises 17 residues. The CDR3 sequence: CASSFRWTHKNTGELFF. CDR3 sequence (DNA): TGTGCCAGCAGTTTTCGGTGGACACATAAGAACACCGGGGAGCTGTTTTTT.

The gene calls are TRBV6-5 and TRBJ1-2, with D possibly being TRBD1 (5 bases). In germline, CDR1 is MNHEY, CDR2 SVGAGI. V was pared by 2 bases and J by 4 bases, with 8 bases between. There are 13 residues in the CDR3. DNA of the CDR3: TGTGCCAGCAGTTACGTGGGGGTCTATGGCTACACCTTC. Protein: CASSYVGVYGYTF.

This clone was detected a few times. This chain connects TRBV7-9 to TRBJ1-3; 7 nucleotides match TRBD1. Germline lookup yields CDR1 SEHNR and CDR2 FQNEAQ (reference sequence). The CDR3 has 15 amino acids. With V trimmed by 6 bases and J by 0 bases, 5 bases remained unmatched. The CDR3 coding sequence is TGTGCCAGCAGACGGGACAGTCCCTCTGGAAACACCATATATTTT. Translating it yields CASRRDSPSGNTIYF.

The chain links TRBV5-1 to TRBJ2-3; D may be TRBD2 (5 bases). The germline V and J ends were trimmed by 5 bases and 5 bases, with 18 bases remaining between them. Looked up from germline, CDR1 is SGHRS and CDR2 is YFSETQ. This CDR3 is 15 amino acids long. CDR3 nucleotides: TGCGCCAGCAGAACCGGGATTATGCCCCGAGATACGCAGTATTTT. Residues: CASRTGIMPRDTQYF.

This clone was seen more than once but under ten times. The rearrangement uses TRBV27 and TRBJ1-1; TRBD1 might be the D (5 bases). Trimming took 7 bases from V and 4 from J, leaving 13 bases between them. Germline CDR1 MNHEY, CDR2 SMNVEV (reference sequence). The CDR3 is 13 amino acids. This CDR3 is CASIARGGTEAFF. The CDR3 nucleotides are TGTGCCAGCATCGCTCGCGGGGGCACTGAAGCTTTCTTT.

V is TRBV29-1 and J is TRBJ1-3, with D possibly TRBD1 on 6 matching bases. The ends were cut back, 6 bases at V and 3 bases at J, with 15 bases in the middle. The CDR3 is made up of 14 amino acids. Germline CDR1 is SQVTM and CDR2 is ANQGSEA. CDR3 sequence reads: CSVAPGAGGNTIYF. The CDR3 region has the DNA TGCAGCGTGGCCCCGGGGGCTGGTGGAAACACCATATATTTT.

In its sample, this clone was seen many times. The chain uses TRBV5-1 and TRBJ1-4, with D tentatively TRBD1 (5 bases). CDR1 and CDR2 (germline): SGHRS, YFSETQ. There are 15 residues in the CDR3. The V and J ends lost 4 bases and 8 bases respectively, with 18 bases between them. The CDR3 reads CASSPDTDSGEKLFF. The DNA for the CDR3 is TGCGCCAGCAGCCCGGACACGGATTCCGGGGAAAAACTGTTTTTT. The full variable domain, rest sourced from reference TRBV5-1 and TRBJ1-4, is KAGVTQTPRYLIKTRGQQVTLSCSPISGHRSVSWYQQTPGQGLQFLFEYFSETQRNKGNFPGRFSGRQFSNSRSEMNVSTLELGDSALYLCASSPDTDSGEKLFFGSGTQLSVL.

The chain couples TRBV2 to TRBJ1-1; 11 nucleotides align to TRBD1. The CDR3 covers 15 residues. With V trimmed by 3 bases and J by 4 bases, 4 bases remained unmatched. Germline V gene lookup returns CDR1 SNHLY and CDR2 FYNNEI. This CDR3 is CASSEDRGPGTEAFF. In nucleotides, the CDR3 is TGTGCCAGCAGTGAGGACAGGGGGCCAGGCACTGAAGCTTTCTTT.

J is TRBJ1-4 and V is TRBV27, with TRBD1 matching over 9 bases. The CDR3 totals 15 residues. Trimming removed 7 bases from V and 4 bases from J; junction bases left unmatched: 7. The germline CDR1 and CDR2 sequences are MNHEY and SMNVEV (reference sequence). The CDR3 spells CASTKGTGSNEKLFF. The CDR3 DNA reads as TGTGCCAGCACTAAGGGGACAGGGAGTAATGAAAAACTGTTTTTT.

This clone was seen a few times. The genes are TRBV28 and TRBJ2-7; D is ambiguous. From germline, CDR1 is MDHEN and CDR2 SYDVKM. V was clipped by 4 bases and J by 9 bases, with 19 bases between them. The CDR3 contains 14 residues. The CDR3 coding sequence is TGTGCCAGCAGTTCCTTCCGGGCCTTCTGGAGGCAGTACTTC. Translating it yields CASSSFRAFWRQYF.

This chain links TRBV6-5 with TRBJ2-3, with a tentative D call TRBD1 (5 bases). Germline-derived CDR1 and CDR2 are MNHEY and SVGAGI. V was trimmed by 3 bases and J by 8 bases, leaving 15 bases between them. This CDR3 spans 14 amino acids. In DNA, the CDR3 is TGTGCCAGCAGTTATCGGCAGGGTCGGAGTACGCAGTATTTT. This translates into CASSYRQGRSTQYF.

The chain recombines TRBV4-3 with TRBJ1-1; TRBD1 aligns across 10 bases. Per germline, CDR1 LGHNA and CDR2 YSLEER. V shed 4 bases and J 7 bases; nucleotides not matched to a gene: 9. The CDR3 is made up of 15 amino acids. CDR3 DNA: TGCGCCAGCAGCCGCAGACAGGGGGCTCGAGGTGAAGCTTTCTTT. It is translated as CASSRRQGARGEAFF.

The J gene is TRBJ2-7, the V gene TRBV18; tentative D call: TRBD2 (6 bases). V lost 3 bases to trimming and J lost 0 bases, with 15 bases between them. Germline CDR1 KGHSH, CDR2 LQKENI. This CDR3 region has 16 residues. Written as DNA, the CDR3 is TGTGCCAGCTCACCGGAGGCTAGCGCGATCTCCTACGAGCAGTACTTC. This sequence encodes CASSPEASAISYEQYF.

This chain links TRBV4-1 with TRBJ2-5, with 8 bases that match TRBD1. J gave up 1 base and V 2 bases, and 9 bases lay outside the gene matches. The length of the CDR3 is 17 residues. Germline V gives CDR1 MGHRA, CDR2 YSYEKL. The CDR3 spells CASSQNTGTGGQETQYF. The DNA of the CDR3 is TGCGCCAGCAGCCAAAACACTGGGACAGGCGGCCAAGAGACCCAGTACTTC.

This clone was recorded many times. The chain recombines TRBV5-5 with TRBJ2-3, with D perhaps matching TRBD1 or TRBD2 (6 bases each). The CDR3 is 16 amino acids. Per the germline V gene, CDR1 is SGHKS and CDR2 is YYEKEE (reference sequence). V lost 4 bases, J lost 2 bases, and 17 bases lay in between. DNA for the CDR3: TGTGCCAGCAGCCCCAAGTGGGGGGCCTCCACAGATACGCAGTATTTT. Encoded protein: CASSPKWGASTDTQYF.

The chain is built from TRBV5-6 and TRBJ1-3; TRBD1 aligns across 8 bases. The CDR3 is 14 amino acids. Germline-derived CDR1 and CDR2 are SGHDT and YYEEEE. V shed 4 bases, J shed 4 bases, and the junction held 4 bases outside the gene matches. The CDR3 DNA reads TGTGCCAGCAGCCCTACAGGGGGAGGAAACACCATATATTTT. This sequence encodes CASSPTGGGNTIYF.

This clone was picked up one time. This chain connects TRBV7-9 to TRBJ1-1, with D perhaps TRBD1 (5 bases). Trimming took off 2 bases at V and 7 bases at J, with 8 bases between the two ends. Per germline, CDR1 SEHNR and CDR2 FQNEAQ (reference sequence). The CDR3 runs to 12 residues. Here the CDR3 reads CASSLPGLEAFF. The DNA for the CDR3 is TGTGCCAGCAGCTTACCGGGACTTGAAGCTTTCTTT.

Of note for this clone: The same CDR3 can be traced to other DNA sequences in this sample. This chain connects TRBV4-2 to TRBJ1-5; no firm D call. The V and J ends lost 0 bases and 7 bases respectively, with 7 bases between them. The CDR3 is 13 amino acids. Germline V CDR1 and CDR2: LGHNA, YNFKEQ. This chain's CDR3 is CASSQDLRQPQHF. The CDR3 coding sequence is TGTGCCAGCAGCCAAGATCTTCGGCAGCCCCAGCATTTT.

Here the CDR3 DNA reads TGTGCCAGCAGTTCCCCCACGACTAGCGGGAGGGCGAACACCGGGGAGCTGTTTTTT. This encodes CASSSPTTSGRANTGELFF. This chain joins TRBV27 and TRBJ2-2; 14 nucleotides line up with TRBD2. The CDR3 covers 19 residues. The trim removed 4 bases at V and 0 bases at J, leaving 7 bases unmatched. Germline CDR1 is MNHEY and CDR2 is SMNVEV (reference sequence).

CDR3 region: CASSPTSGRAHTGELFF. In DNA, the CDR3 is TGTGCCAGCTCGCCGACTAGCGGGAGGGCCCACACCGGGGAGCTGTTTTTT. This chain uses TRBV18 with TRBJ2-2; 14 bases match TRBD2. Unmatched junction bases numbered 6, after V lost 6 bases and J lost 3 bases. This CDR3 contains 17 residues. Germline CDR1 reads KGHSH; CDR2 reads LQKENI.

The chain is built from TRBV11-2 and TRBJ1-6; D is ambiguous. Germline lookup yields CDR1 SGHAT and CDR2 FQNNGV. V shed 7 bases and J shed 2 bases, with 12 bases lying between them. The CDR3 is made up of 15 amino acids. The DNA of the CDR3 is TGTGCCAGCAACCATCGAACAGCCTATAATTCACCCCTCCACTTT. Amino acids: CASNHRTAYNSPLHF.

J is TRBJ1-4 and V is TRBV29-1; 7 nucleotides line up with TRBD1. CDR3 size: 17 residues. The junction had 15 bases not matched to a gene; V was cut back by 3 bases and J by 5 bases. The germline V gene encodes CDR1 SQVTM and CDR2 ANQGSEA. DNA for the CDR3: TGCAGCGTTGATGCCCCTGGGAGGGGACAGAGGAATGAAAAACTGTTTTTT. This translates into CSVDAPGRGQRNEKLFF. The variable domain in full, with the rest retrieved from reference TRBV29-1 and TRBJ1-4, is SAVISQKPSRDICQRGTSLTIQCQVDSQVTMMFWYRQQPGQSLTLIATANQGSEATYESGFVIDKFPISRPNLTFSTLTVSNMSPEDSSIYLCSVDAPGRGQRNEKLFFGSGTQLSVL.

This clone was counted a single time. The chain has TRBV7-9 and TRBJ1-1, with D possibly matching TRBD1 (6 bases). With 6 bases removed from V and 6 bases from J, the gap between germline ends came to 17 bases. The CDR3 sequence is 14 residues long. CDR1 is SEHNR and CDR2 is FQNEAQ in the germline V gene (reference sequence). Here the CDR3 DNA reads TGTGCCAGCAGTCCCCAAGGGGGACGCCCTGAAGCTTTCTTT. This translates into CASSPQGGRPEAFF. Together with reference TRBV7-9 and TRBJ1-1, the CDR3 gives the full variable domain: DTGVSQNPRHKITKRGQNVTFRCDPISEHNRLYWYRQTLGQGPEFLTYFQNEAQLEKSRLLSDRFSAERPKGSFSTLEIQRTEQGDSAMYLCASSPQGGRPEAFFGQGTRLTVV.